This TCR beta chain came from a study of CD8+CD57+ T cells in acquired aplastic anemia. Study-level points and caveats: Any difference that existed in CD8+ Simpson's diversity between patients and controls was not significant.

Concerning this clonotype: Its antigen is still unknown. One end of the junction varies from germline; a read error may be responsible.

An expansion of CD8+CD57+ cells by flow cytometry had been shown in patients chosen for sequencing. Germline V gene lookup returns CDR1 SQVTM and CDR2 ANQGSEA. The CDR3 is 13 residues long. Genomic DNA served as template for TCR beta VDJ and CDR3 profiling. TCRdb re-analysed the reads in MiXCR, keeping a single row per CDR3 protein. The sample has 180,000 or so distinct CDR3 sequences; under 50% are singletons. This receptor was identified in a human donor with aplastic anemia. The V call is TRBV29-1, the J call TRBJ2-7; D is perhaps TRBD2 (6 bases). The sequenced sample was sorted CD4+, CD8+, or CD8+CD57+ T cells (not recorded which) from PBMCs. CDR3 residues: CSVEGRTSYEQHF. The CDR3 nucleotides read TGCAGCGTTGAGGGGAGGACCTCCTACGAGCAGCACTTC.